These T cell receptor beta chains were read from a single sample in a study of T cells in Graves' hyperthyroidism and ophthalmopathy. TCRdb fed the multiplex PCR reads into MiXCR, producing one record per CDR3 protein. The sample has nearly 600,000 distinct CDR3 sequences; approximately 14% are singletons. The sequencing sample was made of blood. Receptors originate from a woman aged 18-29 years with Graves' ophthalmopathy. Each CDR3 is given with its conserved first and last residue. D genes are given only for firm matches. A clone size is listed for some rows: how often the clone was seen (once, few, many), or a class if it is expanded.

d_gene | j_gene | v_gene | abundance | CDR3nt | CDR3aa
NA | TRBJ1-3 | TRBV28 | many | TGTGCCAGCAGTTCCCCCCCCGCGGGGTACACCATATATTTT | CASSSPPAGYTIYF
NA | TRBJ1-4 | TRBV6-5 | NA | TGTGCCAGCAGTTACCCGACAGGAGATGAAAAACTGTTTTTT | CASSYPTGDEKLFF
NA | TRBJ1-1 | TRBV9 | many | TGTGCCAGCAGCGAGGGGGGGGCGATGAACACTGAAGCTTTCTTT | CASSEGGAMNTEAFF
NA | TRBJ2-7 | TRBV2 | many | TGTGCCAGCACGGGGAGGACTGGGGGGTTCCGGTACTTC | CASTGRTGGFRYF
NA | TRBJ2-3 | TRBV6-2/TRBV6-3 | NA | TGTGCCAGCAGTTATAATTTGAAGGTGGTGGACACAGATACGCAGTATTTT | CASSYNLKVVDTDTQYF
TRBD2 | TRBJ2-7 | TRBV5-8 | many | TGTGCCAGCAGCGCCACGCATACTAGCGGGAGTCTCAACGAGCAGTACTTC | CASSATHTSGSLNEQYF
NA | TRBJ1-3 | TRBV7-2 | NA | TGTGCCAGCACGTTTGAGGGGTTCGGAAACACCATATATTTT | CASTFEGFGNTIYF
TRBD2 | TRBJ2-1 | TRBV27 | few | TGTGCCAGCAGTACCGGGACGGGAGGGGTTTACAATGAGCAGTTCTTC | CASSTGTGGVYNEQFF
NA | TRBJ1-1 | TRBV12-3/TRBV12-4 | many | TGTGCCAGCAGGGATCAGGGTGAAACTGAAGCTTTCTTT | CASRDQGETEAFF
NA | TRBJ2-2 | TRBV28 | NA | TGTGCCAGCAACGTAGCGGTGACCGGGGAGCTGTTTTTT | CASNVAVTGELFF
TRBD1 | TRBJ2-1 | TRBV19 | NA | TGTGCCAGTAGTCCGGGGGCGGGACAGGTTCACAATGAGCAGTTCTTC | CASSPGAGQVHNEQFF
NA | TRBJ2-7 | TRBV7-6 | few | TGTGCCAGCAGCTTAGATGACGGGAGAGGTGAGCAGTACTTC | CASSLDDGRGEQYF
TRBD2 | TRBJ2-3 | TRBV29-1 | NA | TGCAGCGTTGAAGCCTCCGGGACTAGCGGGAGAATAAGAACAGATACGCAGTATTTT | CSVEASGTSGRIRTDTQYF
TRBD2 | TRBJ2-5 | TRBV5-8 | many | TGTGCCAGCAGCACCGGGACTAGCGGTCAAGAGACCCAGTACTTC | CASSTGTSGQETQYF
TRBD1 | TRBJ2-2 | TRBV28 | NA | TGTGCCAGCAGTTTTGGGACAGGGGGCTTCGGGGAGCTGTTTTTT | CASSFGTGGFGELFF
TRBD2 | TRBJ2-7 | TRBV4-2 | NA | TGTGCCAGCAGCCAAGGCGAACTAGCGGGAGGTATGACCTACGAGCAGTACTTC | CASSQGELAGGMTYEQYF
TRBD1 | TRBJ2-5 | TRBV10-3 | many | TGTGCCATCAGTGGAGGGGAGAGACAGGGGGTGGCGGAGACCCAGTACTTC | CAISGGERQGVAETQYF
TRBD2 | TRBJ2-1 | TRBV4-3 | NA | TGCGCCAGCAGCCAAGATCGGGGAGCGGGAGTTTACAATGAGCAGTTCTTC | CASSQDRGAGVYNEQFF
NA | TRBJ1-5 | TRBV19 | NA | TGTGCCAGTCGCGGCAGTACCAACTTTAAAAATCAGCCCCAGCATTTT | CASRGSTNFKNQPQHF
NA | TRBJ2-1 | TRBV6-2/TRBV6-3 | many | TGTGCCAGCAGTTACTCCGATTATAGACTGGGCGGAGGTTTATACAATGAGCAGTTCTTC | CASSYSDYRLGGGLYNEQFF
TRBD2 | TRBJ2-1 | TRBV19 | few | TGTGCCAGTAGTATCCCTAGCGGGAGTGGTGAGCAGTTCTTC | CASSIPSGSGEQFF
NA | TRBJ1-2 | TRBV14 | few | TGTGCCAGCAGCTTAAGCGTCACGGCATATGGCTACACCTTC | CASSLSVTAYGYTF
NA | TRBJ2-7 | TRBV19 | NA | TGTGCCAGTAGTATCGAGTCGGGAGCAGGCTACGAGCAGTACTTC | CASSIESGAGYEQYF
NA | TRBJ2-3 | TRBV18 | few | TGTGCCAGCTCACCAGTTTCCATGCCGGTCGTTAGCACAGATACGCAGTATTTT | CASSPVSMPVVSTDTQYF
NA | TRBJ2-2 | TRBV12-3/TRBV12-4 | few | TGTGCCAGCAGCCAAGCGCTGGGCTTGGAGCGGATTTCGGGAAACACCGGGGAGCTGTTTTTT | CASSQALGLERISGNTGELFF
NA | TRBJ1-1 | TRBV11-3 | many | TGTGCCAGCAGCTTCGCAGGAAAGAACACTGAAGCTTTCTTT | CASSFAGKNTEAFF
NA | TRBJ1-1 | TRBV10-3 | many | TGTGCCATCAGCCGGGACACAGGCATGAACACTGAAGCTTTCTTT | CAISRDTGMNTEAFF
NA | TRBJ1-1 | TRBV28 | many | TGTGCCAGCAGTCGCCTGGTGAACACTGAAGCTTTCTTT | CASSRLVNTEAFF
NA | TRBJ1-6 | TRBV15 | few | TGTGCCACCAGCATGGGGGGCTATAATTCACCCCTCCACTTT | CATSMGGYNSPLHF
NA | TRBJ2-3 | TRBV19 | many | TGTGCCAGTAGAGACCAAACCCGCAGACCTACGCAGTATTTT | CASRDQTRRPTQYF
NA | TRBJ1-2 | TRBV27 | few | TGTGCCAGCAGTTTGAGGGGGACGTCTAACTATGGCTACACCTTC | CASSLRGTSNYGYTF
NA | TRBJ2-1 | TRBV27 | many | TGTGCCAGCAGGACTGGATACAATGAGCAGTTCTTC | CASRTGYNEQFF
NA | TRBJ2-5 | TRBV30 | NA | TGTGCCTGGGTCCGAGGAGGGTTCAAAGAGACCCAGTACTTC | CAWVRGGFKETQYF
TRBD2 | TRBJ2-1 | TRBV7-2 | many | TGTGCCAGCAGCCCCTACACTAGCGGTACCAATGAGCAGTTCTTC | CASSPYTSGTNEQFF
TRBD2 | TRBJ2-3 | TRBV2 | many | TGTGCCAGCAGAGGGAGGGGAGGCACAGATACGCAGTATTTT | CASRGRGGTDTQYF
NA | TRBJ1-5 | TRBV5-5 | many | TGTGCCAGCAGCTATGCCGGGACACCGTATAGCAATCAGCCCCAGCATTTT | CASSYAGTPYSNQPQHF
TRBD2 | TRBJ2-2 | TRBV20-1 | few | TGCAGTGCTAGGGGACTAGCGGGTCGGGGGGAGCTGTTTTTT | CSARGLAGRGELFF
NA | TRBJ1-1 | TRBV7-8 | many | TGTGCCAGCAGCCTAGTAGAGACTGAAGCTTTCTTT | CASSLVETEAFF
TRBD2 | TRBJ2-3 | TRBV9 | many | TGTGCCAGCAGCGTAGAGGGACTAGCAACGGATACGCAGTATTTT | CASSVEGLATDTQYF
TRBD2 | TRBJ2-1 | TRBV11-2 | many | TGTGCCAGCAGCTGGACTAGCGGATCCTTTTACAATGAGCAGTTCTTC | CASSWTSGSFYNEQFF
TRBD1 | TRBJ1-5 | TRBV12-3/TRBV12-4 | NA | TGTGCCAGCGTGGACAGGGAGACTAATCAGCCCCAGCATTTT | CASVDRETNQPQHF
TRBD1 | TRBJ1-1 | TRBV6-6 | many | TGTGCCAGCAGTTACCGATCGAGGGGGCCCCTGAACACTGAAGCTTTCTTT | CASSYRSRGPLNTEAFF
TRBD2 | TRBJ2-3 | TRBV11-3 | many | TGTGCCAGCAGCTCTATGTCGAGCGGGGGCAGGTGGGATACGCAGTATTTT | CASSSMSSGGRWDTQYF
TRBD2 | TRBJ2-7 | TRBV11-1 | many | TGTGCCAGCAGCCCGCGTTACGGGGCGGGAGAGGACGAGCAGTACTTC | CASSPRYGAGEDEQYF
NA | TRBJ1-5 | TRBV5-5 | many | TGTGCCAGCAGCTTGACAGGGAATAATCAGCCCCAGCATTTT | CASSLTGNNQPQHF
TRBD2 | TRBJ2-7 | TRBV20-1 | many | TGCAGTGCTAATAGCGGGAGGGTTCGCGACGAGCAGTACTTC | CSANSGRVRDEQYF
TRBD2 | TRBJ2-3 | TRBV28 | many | TGTGCCAGCAGTTTCGCGGGGGAGCGCACAGATACGCAGTATTTT | CASSFAGERTDTQYF
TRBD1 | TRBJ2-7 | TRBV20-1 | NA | TGCAGTGCTAGTGATCCGGGACAGGGGGCTGGGTACGAGCAGTACTTC | CSASDPGQGAGYEQYF
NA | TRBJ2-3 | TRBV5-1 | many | TGCGCCAGCAGCCCCACACCGACTATTGATACGCAGTATTTT | CASSPTPTIDTQYF
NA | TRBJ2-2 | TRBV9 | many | TGTGCCAGCAGCGTATGGGGGAACACCGGGGAGCTGTTTTTT | CASSVWGNTGELFF
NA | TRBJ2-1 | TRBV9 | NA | TGTGCCAGCAGCGTAGTTCCAGAATACAATGAGCAGTTCTTC | CASSVVPEYNEQFF
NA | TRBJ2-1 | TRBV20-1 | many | TGCAGTGCTAGAGATGGGAGACATAAGTTCTTC | CSARDGRHKFF
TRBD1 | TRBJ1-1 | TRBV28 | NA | TGTGCCGGCAGCTCGACAGGGGACAAGACTGAAGCTTTCTTT | CAGSSTGDKTEAFF
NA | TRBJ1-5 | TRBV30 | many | TGTGCCTCTGCACCAGATAGCAATCAGCCCCAGCATTTT | CASAPDSNQPQHF
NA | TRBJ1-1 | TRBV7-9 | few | TGTGCCAGCAGCTTCTTAAGGGGGGGGAGGGACACTGAAGCTTTCTTT | CASSFLRGGRDTEAFF
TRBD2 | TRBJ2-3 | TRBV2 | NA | TGTGCCAGCAGTGAAGGGCGGGAGGGGTTGGATACGCAGTATTTT | CASSEGREGLDTQYF
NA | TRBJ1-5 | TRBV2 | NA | TGTGCCAGCAGTGAGGGTTTGAGCAATCAGCCCCAGCATTTT | CASSEGLSNQPQHF